One sample yielded the 27 T cell receptor beta chains listed below, sequenced in a study of human T cells and chemical hapten exposure. Via MiXCR, TCRdb re-called the 5' RACE reads, giving one row per CDR3 protein. Here the sample spans tens of thousands of distinct CDR3 sequences, roughly 8% being singletons. Total RNA was extracted from unfractionated whole blood. These receptors were obtained from a male donor in good health.

The chain recombines TRBV29-1 with TRBJ2-6, with a possible D match to TRBD1 (6 bases). CDR1 is SQVTM, CDR2 ANQGSEA, per germline. The CDR3 runs to 16 residues. V gave up 6 bases and J gave up 0 bases, with 15 bases separating them. The CDR3 sequence: CSVARDIDSGANVLTF. The CDR3 DNA is TGCAGCGTCGCCCGGGACATAGACTCTGGGGCCAACGTCCTGACTTTC.

J is TRBJ1-1 and V is TRBV19; TRBD1 matches 9 bases. The CDR3 runs 14 residues. The J segment lost 4 bases and the V segment lost 7 bases, leaving 7 bases of the junction unmatched. Germline loops: CDR1 LNHDA, CDR2 SQIVND (reference sequence). This chain's CDR3 is CASTPWTGVTEAFF. The CDR3 nucleotides read TGTGCCAGTACCCCCTGGACAGGGGTCACTGAAGCTTTCTTT.

The J gene is TRBJ1-1, the V gene TRBV4-2; D not resolved. V was trimmed by 0 bases and J by 6 bases, leaving 14 bases between them. Germline-derived CDR1 and CDR2 are LGHNA and YNFKEQ. The CDR3 sequence is 15 residues long. CDR3 DNA: TGTGCCAGCAGCCAAGAGGGCAACGGGTACTCTGAAGCTTTCTTT. Translating gives CASSQEGNGYSEAFF.

V is TRBV24-1 and J is TRBJ2-1; 12 bases are shared with TRBD2. The CDR3 is 16 residues long. CDR1 is KGHDR and CDR2 is SFDVKD in the germline V gene. V lost 4 bases to trimming and J lost 9 bases; unmatched junction nucleotides: 9. CDR3: CATSDTSGGPRGEQFF. DNA for the CDR3: TGTGCCACCAGTGACACTAGCGGGGGGCCCCGTGGTGAGCAGTTCTTC.

Many counts were recorded for this clonotype. The V gene is TRBV10-3, the J gene TRBJ2-3; D may match TRBD1 or TRBD2 (6 bases each). CDR1 ENHRY and CDR2 SYGVKD come from the germline V gene. V was pared by 0 bases and J by 6 bases, with 16 bases between. CDR3 length: 16 amino acids. CDR3 in amino acids: CAISESKGGVSDTQYF. The CDR3 region has the DNA TGTGCCATCAGTGAGTCGAAGGGGGGAGTTTCGGATACGCAGTATTTT.

This clonotype was picked up a small number of times. The V and J genes are TRBV15 and TRBJ2-3; D unclear. This CDR3 spans 13 amino acids. V was pared by 0 bases and J by 4 bases, with 5 bases between. Germline V gene lookup returns CDR1 LNHNV and CDR2 YYDKDF (reference sequence). The CDR3 sequence: CATSRDQSDTQYF. The CDR3 region has the DNA TGTGCCACCAGCAGAGATCAGTCAGATACGCAGTATTTT.

About this clonotype itself: This could be a read error, since a much larger clone is one nucleotide away. The chain employs TRBV4-3 and TRBJ1-6, with 9 nucleotides matching TRBD1. Germline V gives CDR1 LGHNA, CDR2 YSLEER. The CDR3 spans 15 residues. CDR3 nucleotide sequence: TGCGCCAGCAGCCAATCGGACAGGGGTTATTCACCCCTCAACTTT. As protein: CASSQSDRGYSPLNF.

The rearrangement uses TRBV9 and TRBJ2-3; the match to TRBD1 covers 7 bases. The CDR3 runs 15 residues. V lost 2 bases to trimming and J lost 3 bases; unmatched junction nucleotides: 6. Germline V lookup: CDR1 SGDLS, CDR2 YYNGEE. The CDR3, as DNA: TGTGCCAGCAGCGTCCGGGACAGTATGACAGATACGCAGTATTTT. Translating gives CASSVRDSMTDTQYF.

The chain is built from TRBV19 and TRBJ2-5, with D perhaps TRBD1 or TRBD2 (7 bases each). The CDR3 loop spans 15 amino acids. Germline CDR1 reads LNHDA; CDR2 reads SQIVND (reference sequence). Trimming removed 3 bases from V and 5 bases from J, with 16 bases in between. CDR3 DNA: TGTGCCAGTAGTATGTGGGCAGGGGGGGTGGAGACCCAGTACTTC. Translation gives CASSMWAGGVETQYF. The full variable domain, its missing parts supplied by reference TRBV19 and TRBJ2-5, is DGGITQSPKYLFRKEGQNVTLSCEQNLNHDAMYWYRQDPGQGLRLIYYSQIVNDFQKGDIAEGYSVSREKKESFPLTVTSAQKNPTAFYLCASSMWAGGVETQYFGPGTRLLVL.

This clonotype was recorded many times. The chain employs TRBV10-3 and TRBJ2-2; 7 bases match TRBD1. CDR3 length: 15 residues. Germline V lookup: CDR1 ENHRY, CDR2 SYGVKD. V lost 7 bases, J lost 0 bases, and 5 bases stayed unmatched. CDR3 nucleotide sequence: TGTGCCATCAAAGACGGACAGGCGAACACCGGGGAGCTGTTTTTT. This translates into CAIKDGQANTGELFF.

The V gene is TRBV29-1, the J gene TRBJ2-5, with D perhaps matching TRBD1 (6 bases). This CDR3 contains 13 residues. The ends were cut back, 1 base at V and 1 base at J, with 7 bases in the middle. Germline lookup yields CDR1 SQVTM and CDR2 ANQGSEA. The CDR3 spells CSVEGGLQETQYF. CDR3 sequence (DNA): TGCAGCGTTGAAGGGGGGCTCCAAGAGACCCAGTACTTC.

This clonotype showed up many times. V gene TRBV25-1 combines with J gene TRBJ2-1; D is perhaps TRBD2 (6 bases). The V end was cut by 2 bases, the J end by 8 bases, with 16 bases between. The CDR3 sequence is 15 residues long. Germline assignment: CDR1 MGHDK and CDR2 SYGVNS. CDR3 DNA sequence: TGTGCCAGCAGTGAAAGGGACTCCCTCAAGGATGAGCAGTTCTTC. Its protein product is CASSERDSLKDEQFF.

This clonotype was seen only a few times. This chain connects TRBV5-5 to TRBJ2-4; D ambiguous. V gave up 0 bases and J gave up 7 bases, with 14 bases separating them. The germline V gene has CDR1 SGHKS and CDR2 YYEKEE (reference sequence). This CDR3 has 15 amino acids. CDR3 bases: TGTGCCAGCAGCTTGGAACGGGCCGCACGGAACATTCAGTACTTC. Translated, it gives CASSLERAARNIQYF. Filled out from reference TRBV5-5 and TRBJ2-4, the complete variable domain reads DAGVTQSPTHLIKTRGQQVTLRCSPISGHKSVSWYQQVLGQGPQFIFQYYEKEERGRGNFPDRFSARQFPNYSSELNVNALLLGDSALYLCASSLERAARNIQYFGAGTRLSVL.

This clonotype was observed a few times. The chain carries TRBV6-6 and TRBJ2-1, with a tentative D call TRBD1 (8 bases). Germline-derived CDR1 and CDR2 are MNHNY and SVGAGI (reference sequence). CDR3 length: 12 residues. V was trimmed by 8 bases and J by 7 bases, leaving 12 bases between them. This chain's CDR3 is CASDRGGNEQFF. The CDR3 bases are TGTGCCAGCGACAGGGGAGGGAATGAGCAGTTCTTC.

Points on this clonotype: Germline and junction disagree at one end, which may indicate a read error. The DNA for the CDR3 is TGTGTCAGCAGCTCCGAAAGGGGACAGGGGGCCCCTGAAGCTTTCTTT. Protein product: CVSSSERGQGAPEAFF. The chain carries TRBV7-8 and TRBJ1-1; TRBD1 aligns across 12 bases. This CDR3 comprises 16 residues. Germline lookup yields CDR1 SGHVS and CDR2 FQNEAQ.

The chain recombines TRBV15 with TRBJ2-1; D may be TRBD1 (7 bases). Germline V CDR1 and CDR2: LNHNV, YYDKDF (reference sequence). There are 16 residues in the CDR3. V was cut by 3 bases and J by 1 base, with 13 bases left in between. The CDR3, as DNA: TGTGCCACCAGCAGGGGGAGGACAGGATCCTACAATGAGCAGTTCTTC. Translating gives CATSRGRTGSYNEQFF.

The V call is TRBV7-9, the J call TRBJ2-1; a weak D match, TRBD1 (6 bases). Trimming removed 5 bases from V and 0 bases from J, with 20 bases in between. The CDR3 runs to 18 residues. Germline V gene sequence: CDR1 SEHNR, CDR2 FQNEAQ (reference sequence). DNA of the CDR3: TGTGCCAGCAGCGGCCCTGGACAGCCTATTCCCTCCTACAATGAGCAGTTCTTC. Translation gives CASSGPGQPIPSYNEQFF.

This clonotype was detected a few times. The DNA for the CDR3 is TGTGCCCAAAACGGGGATCCTGGGGCCAACGTCCTGACTTTC. As protein: CAQNGDPGANVLTF. The genes are TRBV7-2 and TRBJ2-6; D is perhaps TRBD2 (5 bases). The V gene lost 11 bases and the J gene lost 2 bases, with 13 bases spanning the gap. CDR3 length equals 14 residues. The germline V gene encodes CDR1 SGHTA and CDR2 FQGNSA.

CDR3 in amino acids: CASSQDKELAASGELFF. The CDR3 nucleotides read TGCGCCAGCAGCCAAGATAAGGAACTAGCGGCATCCGGGGAGCTGTTTTTT. The chain carries TRBV4-3 and TRBJ2-2, with 8 nucleotides matching TRBD2. This CDR3 comprises 17 residues. The germline V gene encodes CDR1 LGHNA and CDR2 YSLEER. V trimming: 0 bases; J trimming: 6 bases; junction bases outside the gene matches: 9.

This clonotype showed up many times. The V gene is TRBV20-1, the J gene TRBJ1-5; D is perhaps TRBD1 (5 bases). CDR3 length equals 14 residues. The germline V gene encodes CDR1 DFQATT and CDR2 SNEGSKA (reference sequence). Here the CDR3 reads CSSGKGNGNQPQHF. CDR3 nucleotides: TGCAGCTCAGGGAAGGGGAACGGCAATCAGCCCCAGCATTTT.

The V gene is TRBV10-3, the J gene TRBJ2-1; D unclear. The CDR3 covers 19 residues. Germline V gives CDR1 ENHRY, CDR2 SYGVKD. Trimming removed 2 bases from V and 5 bases from J, with 25 bases in between. DNA of the CDR3: TGTGCCATCAGTGAGCCCTTATACTGGCGGTGGTCGCGCGACAATGAGCAGTTCTTC. Encoded protein: CAISEPLYWRWSRDNEQFF.

This clonotype has at least ten counts. The chain combines TRBV29-1 with TRBJ2-1; 7 nucleotides agree with TRBD1. Germline CDR1 and CDR2: SQVTM and ANQGSEA. V dropped 4 bases and J dropped 3; count of bases not matched to a gene: 6. This CDR3 contains 14 residues. CDR3 nucleotide sequence: TGCAGCGTTGCTGGGCAGGGGGTCTACAATGAGCAGTTCTTC. This encodes CSVAGQGVYNEQFF.

Turning to this clonotype: The junction departs from the called germline gene at one end, perhaps through a read error. This rearrangement joins TRBV3-1 to TRBJ1-5, with 9 bases identical to TRBD1. Germline lookup yields CDR1 LGHDT and CDR2 YNNKEL (reference sequence). The CDR3 has 14 amino acids. In DNA, the CDR3 is TGTGCCAGCAGCCCCGGGACAGGGACTCAGCCCCAGAATTTT. Translated, it gives CASSPGTGTQPQNF.

The V and J genes are TRBV6-4 and TRBJ2-1; D is undetermined. The CDR3 is 14 residues long. The ends were cut back, 4 bases at V and 4 bases at J, with 11 bases in the middle. Germline lookup yields CDR1 MRHNA and CDR2 SNTAGT. Here the CDR3 reads CASSANGYYNEQFF. CDR3 DNA sequence: TGTGCCAGCAGTGCCAACGGGTATTACAATGAGCAGTTCTTC.

This clonotype was detected ten times or more. V is TRBV19 and J is TRBJ1-5; D is perhaps TRBD1 (5 bases). Trimming took 5 bases from V and 5 from J, leaving 19 bases between them. Germline V gene lookup returns CDR1 LNHDA and CDR2 SQIVND (reference sequence). This CDR3 region has 16 residues. In DNA form, the CDR3 reads TGTGCCAGTAGTTCAACCGGGACGAGGAGCCATCAGCCCCAGCATTTT. It codes for CASSSTGTRSHQPQHF.

This clonotype has a count of ten or more. The rearrangement links TRBV20-1 to TRBJ2-5, with 13 bases aligning to TRBD2. The ends lost 4 bases at V and 2 bases at J; junction bases unmatched: 4. CDR1 DFQATT and CDR2 SNEGSKA come from the germline V gene (reference sequence). The CDR3 totals 15 residues. The CDR3 region has the DNA TGCAGTGCTAAACGGACTAGCGGGGGACAAGAGACCCAGTACTTC. Protein sequence: CSAKRTSGGQETQYF.

There are many counts of this clonotype. This chain joins TRBV6-1 and TRBJ2-3, with TRBD1 as a possible D gene (6 bases). The CDR3 contains 14 residues. V dropped 3 bases and J dropped 1 base, with 8 bases sitting between them. CDR1 MNHNS and CDR2 SASEGT come from the germline V gene. The CDR3 bases are TGTGCCAGCAGTGATCCAGGGGGCACAGATACGCAGTATTTT. This translates into CASSDPGGTDTQYF.